These 20 T cell receptor beta chains share one sample of origin, sequenced in a study of blood T cell repertoires in COVID-19. The protocol was immunoSEQ multiplex PCR, while the TCRdb copy is restricted to in-frame clones and leaves out a portion. The sample consists of approximately 170,000 clones, about four fifths of them appearing once. Sequenced: peripheral blood. The receptor source for this set is a woman at least 80 years old with COVID-19, enrolled during active disease.

The chain couples TRBV19 to TRBJ1-3; TRBD1 agrees at 10 bases. CDR3 size: 15 residues. Trimming took 3 bases from V and 8 from J; bases not matched to a gene: 7. CDR1 and CDR2 (germline): LNHDA, SQIVND (reference sequence). The CDR3 DNA follows: TGTGCCAGTAGTATCCCGACAGGGGGCGGACACACCATATATTTT. Its translation is CASSIPTGGGHTIYF.

The J gene is TRBJ2-5, the V gene TRBV7-2; TRBD1 matches 8 bases. The CDR3 is 15 amino acids. V dropped 5 bases and J dropped 4; count of bases not matched to a gene: 9. Germline V gene data show CDR1 as SGHTA and CDR2 as FQGNSA. The CDR3 loop is CASSAQGARGETQYF. Written as DNA, the CDR3 is TGTGCCAGCAGCGCTCAGGGGGCTCGGGGAGAGACCCAGTACTTC.

V is TRBV6-4 and J is TRBJ2-1; tentative D call: TRBD2 (6 bases). The CDR3 contains 13 residues. Germline lookup yields CDR1 MRHNA and CDR2 SNTAGT. V lost 6 bases to trimming and J lost 6 bases, with 12 bases between them. CDR3 sequence reads: CASSTDYLNEQFF. The CDR3 coding sequence is TGTGCCAGCAGCACGGACTACCTCAATGAGCAGTTCTTC.

This sequence joins TRBV18 and TRBJ2-5; 7 bases agree with TRBD1. The CDR3 is made up of 16 amino acids. V trimming: 3 bases; J trimming: 5 bases; junction bases outside the gene matches: 12. The germline V gene has CDR1 KGHSH and CDR2 LQKENI. The CDR3 here is CASSPLAGGPDETQYF. The CDR3 bases are TGTGCCAGCTCACCGTTGGCAGGGGGACCTGATGAGACCCAGTACTTC.

This chain uses TRBV24-1 with TRBJ2-1; perhaps TRBD2 as D (5 bases). The germline gives CDR1 KGHDR, CDR2 SFDVKD. V shed 4 bases and J shed 4 bases, with 16 bases lying between them. CDR3 length: 16 residues. CDR3 nucleotides: TGTGCCACCAGTGACGCTGGCGAGGGCATGTACAATGAGCAGTTCTTC. It translates to CATSDAGEGMYNEQFF.

V gene TRBV4-1 combines with J gene TRBJ2-1, with no clear D. The CDR3 extends over 13 amino acids. Germline CDR1 and CDR2: MGHRA and YSYEKL. V was clipped by 2 bases and J by 5 bases, with 7 bases between them. CDR3 residues: CASSQIGDNEQFF. The CDR3 nucleotides read TGCGCCAGCAGCCAAATAGGAGACAATGAGCAGTTCTTC.

The CDR3 region is CASSMPRGPVNEQFF. The CDR3 DNA is TGTGCCAGTAGTATGCCCAGGGGGCCGGTCAATGAGCAGTTCTTC. The chain carries TRBV19 and TRBJ2-1; 8 bases agree with TRBD1. The CDR3 covers 15 residues. J was trimmed by 6 bases and V by 3 bases; bases with no gene match: 7. CDR1 and CDR2 from the germline V gene are LNHDA and SQIVND (reference sequence).

The rearrangement uses TRBV19 and TRBJ2-3; D remains unclear. The V gene lost 6 bases and the J gene lost 2 bases, with 6 bases spanning the gap. This CDR3 region has 12 residues. Germline V gene sequence: CDR1 LNHDA, CDR2 SQIVND (reference sequence). CDR3 nucleotides: TGTGCCAGTAGGAGAGACACAGATACGCAGTATTTT. Its protein product is CASRRDTDTQYF.

CDR3: CAWMDRGPKGNTIYF. CDR3 coding DNA: TGTGCCTGGATGGACAGGGGGCCGAAAGGAAACACCATATATTTT. The chain employs TRBV30 and TRBJ1-3; 11 bases agree with TRBD1. The germline V gene has CDR1 GTSNPN and CDR2 SVGIG (reference sequence). V was pared by 4 bases and J by 4 bases, with 6 bases of the junction left unmatched. The CDR3 sequence is 15 residues long.

The chain has TRBV9 and TRBJ2-5, with 10 bases fitting TRBD1. The CDR3 length is 17 residues. Germline CDR1 is SGDLS and CDR2 is YYNGEE. The V segment lost 2 bases and the J segment 4 bases; nucleotides outside the gene matches: 11. CDR3 coding DNA: TGTGCCAGCAGCGTGGGTCTGGGGACAGGGGTCATAGAGACCCAGTACTTC. Amino acid sequence: CASSVGLGTGVIETQYF.

The chain couples TRBV5-6 to TRBJ1-5; 9 positions match TRBD1. The germline V gene encodes CDR1 SGHDT and CDR2 YYEEEE. There are 16 residues in the CDR3. J lost 6 bases, V lost 1 base, and 8 bases had no gene match. CDR3 sequence (DNA): TGTGCCAGCAGCTTGAACAGGGGGCTTAGTATTCAGCCCCAGCATTTT. Encoded protein: CASSLNRGLSIQPQHF.

The chain employs TRBV27 and TRBJ2-7; 9 bases match TRBD1. After removal of 1 base from V and 0 bases from J, the junction contained 13 bases not matched to a gene. Germline CDR1 is MNHEY and CDR2 is SMNVEV (reference sequence). The CDR3 totals 19 residues. CDR3 sequence (DNA): TGTGCCAGCAGTTTATTTTTTTGGGGGTCGGGACAGGGCTCCTACGAGCAGTACTTC. Encoded protein: CASSLFFWGSGQGSYEQYF.

The rearrangement links TRBV3-1 (or the pseudogene TRBV3-2) to TRBJ1-1; weak D call: TRBD1 (5 bases). The CDR3 totals 14 residues. The germline V gene has CDR1 LGHDT and CDR2 YNNKEL (reference sequence). Trimming took off 3 bases at V and 5 bases at J, with 13 bases between the two ends. CDR3 loop: CASSQTGGWTEAFF. As DNA, the CDR3 is TGTGCCAGCAGCCAGACGGGGGGTTGGACTGAAGCTTTCTTT.

This rearrangement joins TRBV11-2 to TRBJ1-2; D is undetermined. There are 12 residues in the CDR3. The ends were cut back, 4 bases at V and 5 bases at J, with 8 bases in the middle. Germline CDR1 is SGHAT and CDR2 is FQNNGV. The CDR3 DNA is TGTGCCAGCAGCTCTGGCTTTTATGGCTACACCTTC. Protein sequence: CASSSGFYGYTF. The variable domain in full, completed from reference TRBV11-2 and TRBJ1-2, reads EAGVAQSPRYKIIEKRQSVAFWCNPISGHATLYWYQQILGQGPKLLIQFQNNGVVDDSQLPKDRFSAERLKGVDSTLKIQPAKLEDSAVYLCASSSGFYGYTFGSGTRLTVV.

This chain links TRBV6-2 or TRBV6-3 with TRBJ2-2; D not resolved. Germline CDR1 is MNHEY and CDR2 is SVGEGT. CDR3 size: 15 residues. V was trimmed by 1 base and J by 4 bases, leaving 10 bases between them. CDR3 loop: CASSYWSRSTGELFF. The DNA of the CDR3 is TGTGCCAGCAGTTACTGGTCGAGGAGCACCGGGGAGCTGTTTTTT.

The chain couples TRBV10-3 to TRBJ1-2; unclear D gene. In germline, CDR1 is ENHRY, CDR2 SYGVKD. The V and J ends lost 0 bases and 8 bases respectively, with 7 bases between them. The length of the CDR3 is 12 residues. The CDR3 is CAISESVLGYTF. For the CDR3, the DNA is TGTGCCATCAGTGAGTCCGTTTTGGGCTACACCTTC.

The chain recombines TRBV4-1 with TRBJ1-2, with 7 bases aligning to TRBD1. CDR3 size: 14 residues. Germline CDR1 reads MGHRA; CDR2 reads YSYEKL. After removal of 4 bases from V and 2 bases from J, the junction contained 4 bases not matched to a gene. CDR3 loop: CASSPRQGNYGYTF. The CDR3 DNA is TGCGCCAGCAGCCCTCGACAGGGAAACTATGGCTACACCTTC.

V is TRBV28 and J is TRBJ2-3, with 10 bases lining up with TRBD1. Germline lookup yields CDR1 MDHEN and CDR2 SYDVKM. V trimming: 3 bases; J trimming: 0 bases; junction bases outside the gene matches: 12. There are 19 residues in the CDR3. The CDR3 protein is CASSFDRGQLRGSTDTQYF. The CDR3 region has the DNA TGTGCCAGCAGTTTTGACAGGGGGCAACTTCGGGGTAGCACAGATACGCAGTATTTT.

This clone was seen only once. Here the CDR3 DNA reads TGTGCCAGTAGTATATGGGGAGATGCGGGTGAGCAGTTCTTC. The encoded protein is CASSIWGDAGEQFF. The chain has TRBV19 and TRBJ2-1, with D maybe TRBD2 (5 bases). The germline V and J ends were trimmed by 2 bases and 9 bases, with 14 bases remaining between them. The CDR3 has 14 residues. Germline CDR1 and CDR2: LNHDA and SQIVND (reference sequence). Full variable domain (remainder filled in from reference TRBV19 and TRBJ2-1): DGGITQSPKYLFRKEGQNVTLSCEQNLNHDAMYWYRQDPGQGLRLIYYSQIVNDFQKGDIAEGYSVSREKKESFPLTVTSAQKNPTAFYLCASSIWGDAGEQFFGPGTRLTVL.

The rearrangement uses TRBV6-1 and TRBJ1-5; D remains ambiguous. The V gene's germline CDR1 is MNHNS and CDR2 SASEGT. CDR3 length: 17 residues. V dropped 2 bases and J dropped 2 bases, with 16 bases sitting between them. The CDR3 loop is CASSEFSGGSGNQPQHF. CDR3 bases: TGTGCCAGCAGTGAATTTAGTGGAGGGAGCGGCAATCAGCCCCAGCATTTT.